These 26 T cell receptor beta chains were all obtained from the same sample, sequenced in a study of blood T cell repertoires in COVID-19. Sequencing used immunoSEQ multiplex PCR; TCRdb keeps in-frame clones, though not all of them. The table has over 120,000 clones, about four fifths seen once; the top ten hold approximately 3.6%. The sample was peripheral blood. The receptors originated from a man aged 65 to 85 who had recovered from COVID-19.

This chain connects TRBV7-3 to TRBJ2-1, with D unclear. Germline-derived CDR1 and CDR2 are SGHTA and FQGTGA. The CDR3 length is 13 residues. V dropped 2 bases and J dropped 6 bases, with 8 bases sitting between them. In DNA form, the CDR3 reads TGTGCCAGCAGCTTATTGGCGGCCAATGAGCAGTTCTTC. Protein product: CASSLLAANEQFF.

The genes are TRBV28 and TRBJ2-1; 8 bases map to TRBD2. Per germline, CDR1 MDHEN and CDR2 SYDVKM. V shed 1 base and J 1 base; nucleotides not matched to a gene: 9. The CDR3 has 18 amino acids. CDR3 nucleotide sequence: TGTGCCAGCAGTTTATTCGGCACCGGGACTAGGTCCTACAATGAGCAGTTCTTC. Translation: CASSLFGTGTRSYNEQFF.

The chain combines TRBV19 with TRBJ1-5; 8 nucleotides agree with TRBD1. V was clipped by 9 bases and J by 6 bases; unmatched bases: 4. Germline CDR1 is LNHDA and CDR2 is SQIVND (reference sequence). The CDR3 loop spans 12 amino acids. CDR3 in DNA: TGTGCCAGCATGACAGGGGCTCAGCCCCAGCATTTT. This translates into CASMTGAQPQHF.

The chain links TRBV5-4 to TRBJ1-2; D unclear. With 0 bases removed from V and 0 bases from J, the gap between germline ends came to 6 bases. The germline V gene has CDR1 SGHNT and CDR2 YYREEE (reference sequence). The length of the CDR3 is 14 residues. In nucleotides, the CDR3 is TGTGCCAGCAGCTTGGTGCAGGCTAACTATGGCTACACCTTC. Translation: CASSLVQANYGYTF.

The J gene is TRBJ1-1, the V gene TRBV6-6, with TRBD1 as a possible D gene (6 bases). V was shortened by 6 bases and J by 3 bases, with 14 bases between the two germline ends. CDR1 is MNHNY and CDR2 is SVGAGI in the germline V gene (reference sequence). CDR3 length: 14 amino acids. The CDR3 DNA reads TGTGCCAGCAGAAACAGGGTTGCGCACACTGAAGCTTTCTTT. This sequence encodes CASRNRVAHTEAFF.

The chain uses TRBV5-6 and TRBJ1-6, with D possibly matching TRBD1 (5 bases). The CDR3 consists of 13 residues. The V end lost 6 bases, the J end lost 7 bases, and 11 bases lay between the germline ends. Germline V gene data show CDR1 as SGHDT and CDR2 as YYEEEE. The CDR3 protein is CASTGQGNSPLHF. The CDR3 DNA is TGTGCCAGCACCGGGCAGGGAAATTCACCCCTCCACTTT.

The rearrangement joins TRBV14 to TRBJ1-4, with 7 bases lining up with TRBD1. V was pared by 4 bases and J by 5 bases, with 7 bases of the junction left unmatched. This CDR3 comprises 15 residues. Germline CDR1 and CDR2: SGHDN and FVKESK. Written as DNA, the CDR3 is TGTGCCAGCAGCCGCATGGGACAGCTCAATGAAAAACTGTTTTTT. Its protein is CASSRMGQLNEKLFF.

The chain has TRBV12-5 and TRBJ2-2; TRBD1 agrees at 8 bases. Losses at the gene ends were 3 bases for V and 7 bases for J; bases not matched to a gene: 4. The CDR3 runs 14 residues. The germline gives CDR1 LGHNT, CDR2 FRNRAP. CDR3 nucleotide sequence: TGTGCTAGTGGTTTTCAGGGGGCAATCGGGGAGCTGTTTTTT. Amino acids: CASGFQGAIGELFF.

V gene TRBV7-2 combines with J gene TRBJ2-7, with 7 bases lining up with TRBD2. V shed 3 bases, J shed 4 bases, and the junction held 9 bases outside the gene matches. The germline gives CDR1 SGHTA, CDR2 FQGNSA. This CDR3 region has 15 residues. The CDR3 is CASSFEAGSGYEQYF. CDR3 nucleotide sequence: TGTGCCAGCAGCTTTGAAGCGGGAAGCGGTTACGAGCAGTACTTC.

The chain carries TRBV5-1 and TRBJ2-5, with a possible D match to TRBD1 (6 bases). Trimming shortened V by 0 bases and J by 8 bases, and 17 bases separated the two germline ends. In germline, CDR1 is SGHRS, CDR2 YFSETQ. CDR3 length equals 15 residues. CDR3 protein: CASSLVNLPGVTQYF. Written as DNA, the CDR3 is TGCGCCAGCAGCTTGGTAAACTTGCCAGGGGTAACCCAGTACTTC.

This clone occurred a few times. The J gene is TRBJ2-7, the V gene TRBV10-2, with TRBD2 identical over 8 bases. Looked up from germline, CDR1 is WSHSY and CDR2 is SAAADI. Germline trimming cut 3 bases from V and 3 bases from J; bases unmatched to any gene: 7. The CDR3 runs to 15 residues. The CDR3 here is CASSDEAGDYYEQYF. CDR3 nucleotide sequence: TGCGCCAGCAGTGATGAAGCGGGAGACTACTACGAGCAGTACTTC.

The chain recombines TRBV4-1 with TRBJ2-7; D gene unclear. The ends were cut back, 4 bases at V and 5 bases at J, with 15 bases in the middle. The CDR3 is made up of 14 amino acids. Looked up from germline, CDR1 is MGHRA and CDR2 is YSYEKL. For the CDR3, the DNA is TGCGCCAGCAGCCGGAAACCGCCTGAGGACGAGCAGTACTTC. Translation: CASSRKPPEDEQYF.

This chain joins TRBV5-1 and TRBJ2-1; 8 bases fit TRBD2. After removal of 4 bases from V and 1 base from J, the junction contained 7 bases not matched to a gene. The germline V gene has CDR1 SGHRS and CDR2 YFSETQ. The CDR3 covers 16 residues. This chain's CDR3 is CASSPGAGGSYNEQFF. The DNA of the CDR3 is TGCGCCAGCAGCCCTGGTGCGGGAGGATCCTACAATGAGCAGTTCTTC. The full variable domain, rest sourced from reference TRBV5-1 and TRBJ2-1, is KAGVTQTPRYLIKTRGQQVTLSCSPISGHRSVSWYQQTPGQGLQFLFEYFSETQRNKGNFPGRFSGRQFSNSRSEMNVSTLELGDSALYLCASSPGAGGSYNEQFFGPGTRLTVL.

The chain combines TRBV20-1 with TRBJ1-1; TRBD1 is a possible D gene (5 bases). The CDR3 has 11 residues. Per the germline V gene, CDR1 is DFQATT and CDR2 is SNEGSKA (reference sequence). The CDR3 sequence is CSPDKNTEAFF. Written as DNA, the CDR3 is TGCAGCCCGGACAAGAACACTGAAGCTTTCTTT.

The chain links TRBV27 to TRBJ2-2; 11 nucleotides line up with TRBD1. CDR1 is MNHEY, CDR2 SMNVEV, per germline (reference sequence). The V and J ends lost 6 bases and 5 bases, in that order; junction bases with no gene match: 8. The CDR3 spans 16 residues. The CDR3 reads CASRKADRGRTGELFF. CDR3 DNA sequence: TGTGCCAGCAGAAAAGCGGACAGGGGGCGGACCGGGGAGCTGTTTTTT.

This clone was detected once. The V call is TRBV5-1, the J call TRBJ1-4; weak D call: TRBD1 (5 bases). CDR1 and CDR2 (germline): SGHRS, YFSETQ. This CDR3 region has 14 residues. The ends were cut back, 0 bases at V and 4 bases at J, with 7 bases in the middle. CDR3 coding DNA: TGCGCCAGCAGCTTGGGACAGATTAATGAAAAACTGTTTTTT. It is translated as CASSLGQINEKLFF.

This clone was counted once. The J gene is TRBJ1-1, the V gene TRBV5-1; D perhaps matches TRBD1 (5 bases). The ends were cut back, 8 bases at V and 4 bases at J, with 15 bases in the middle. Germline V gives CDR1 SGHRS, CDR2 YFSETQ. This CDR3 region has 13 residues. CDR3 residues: CASSVSGGTEAFF. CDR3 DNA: TGCGCCAGTTCCGTCTCGGGGGGCACTGAAGCTTTCTTT.

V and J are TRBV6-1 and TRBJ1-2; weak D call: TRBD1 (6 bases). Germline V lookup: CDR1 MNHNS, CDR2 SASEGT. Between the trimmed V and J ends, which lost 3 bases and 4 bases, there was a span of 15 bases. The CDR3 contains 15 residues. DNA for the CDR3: TGTGCCAGCAGTGAGATTTACAGGGACCCCTATGGCTACACCTTC. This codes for CASSEIYRDPYGYTF.

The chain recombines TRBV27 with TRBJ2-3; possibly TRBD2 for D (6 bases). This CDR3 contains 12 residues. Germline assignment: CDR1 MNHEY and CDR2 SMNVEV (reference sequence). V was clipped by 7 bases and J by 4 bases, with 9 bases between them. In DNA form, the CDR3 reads TGTGCCAGCAATCGGGAGCCAGATACGCAGTATTTT. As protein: CASNREPDTQYF.

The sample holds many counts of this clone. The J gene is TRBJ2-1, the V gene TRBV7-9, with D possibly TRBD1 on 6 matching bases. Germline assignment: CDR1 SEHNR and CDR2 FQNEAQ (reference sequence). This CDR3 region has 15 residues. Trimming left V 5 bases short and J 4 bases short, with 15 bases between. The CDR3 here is CASSPESRGYNEQFF. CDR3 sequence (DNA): TGTGCCAGCAGCCCCGAGTCGAGGGGGTACAATGAGCAGTTCTTC.

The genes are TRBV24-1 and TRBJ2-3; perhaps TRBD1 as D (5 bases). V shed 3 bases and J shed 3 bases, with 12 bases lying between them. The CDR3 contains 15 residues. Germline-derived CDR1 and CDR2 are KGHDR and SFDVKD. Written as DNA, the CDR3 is TGTGCCACCAGTGATAACAGCGCAGGGACAGATACGCAGTATTTT. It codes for CATSDNSAGTDTQYF.

CDR3 nucleotide sequence: TGCAGCGCCGGGACAGGGTCCAATGAGCAGTTCTTC. Its translation is CSAGTGSNEQFF. J is TRBJ2-1 and V is TRBV29-1, with TRBD1 identical over 9 bases. Germline V gene sequence: CDR1 SQVTM, CDR2 ANQGSEA. The ends lost 7 bases at V and 6 bases at J; junction bases unmatched: 4. The CDR3 sequence is 12 residues long.

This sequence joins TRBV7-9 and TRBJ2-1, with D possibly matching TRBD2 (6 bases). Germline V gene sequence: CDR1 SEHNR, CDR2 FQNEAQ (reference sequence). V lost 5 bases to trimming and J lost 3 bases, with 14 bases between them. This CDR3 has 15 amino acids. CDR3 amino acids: CASSLGGTDYNEQFF. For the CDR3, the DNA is TGTGCCAGCAGCCTTGGCGGGACCGACTACAATGAGCAGTTCTTC.

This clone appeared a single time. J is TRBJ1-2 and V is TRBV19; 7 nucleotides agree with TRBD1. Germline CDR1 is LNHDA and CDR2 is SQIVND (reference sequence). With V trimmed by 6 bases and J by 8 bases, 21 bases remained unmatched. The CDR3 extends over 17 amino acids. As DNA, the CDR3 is TGTGCCAGTAGCACCCTCTGGAGCCGAGACAGGGAAGACGGCTACACCTTC. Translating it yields CASSTLWSRDREDGYTF.

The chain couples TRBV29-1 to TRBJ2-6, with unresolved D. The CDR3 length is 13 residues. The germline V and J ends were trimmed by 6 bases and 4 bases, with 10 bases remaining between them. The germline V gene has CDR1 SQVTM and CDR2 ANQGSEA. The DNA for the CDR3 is TGCAGCGTCGAGGAAGCCGGGGCCAACGTCCTGACTTTC. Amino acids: CSVEEAGANVLTF.

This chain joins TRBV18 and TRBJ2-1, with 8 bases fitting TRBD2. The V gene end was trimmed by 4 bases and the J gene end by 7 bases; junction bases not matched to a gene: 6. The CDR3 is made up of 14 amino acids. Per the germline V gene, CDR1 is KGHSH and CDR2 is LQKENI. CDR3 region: CASSLGLGGNEQFF. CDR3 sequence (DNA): TGTGCCAGCTCACTGGGACTAGGTGGAAATGAGCAGTTCTTC.